The 19 T cell receptor beta chains given below trace back to one sample, sequenced in a study of cytomegalovirus exposure and HLA in healthy donors. 60 Vbeta and 13 Jbeta primers were used in PCR. Here immunoSEQ multiplex PCR was the method, and the copy in TCRdb shows in-frame clones only, minus some. The repertoire holds around 130,000 clones, with roughly 80% as singletons. Sequenced sample: PBMCs. The receptors come from a woman between 35 and 50 years old in good health and CMV-seropositive.

There are a few counts of this clone. The rearrangement links TRBV30 to TRBJ2-1; 10 bases align to TRBD2. CDR3 size: 13 residues. V was pared by 4 bases and J by 8 bases, with 5 bases of the junction left unmatched. Looked up from germline, CDR1 is GTSNPN and CDR2 is SVGIG (reference sequence). CDR3 amino acids: CAWKAGGPDEQFF. In DNA, the CDR3 is TGTGCCTGGAAAGCGGGAGGGCCTGATGAGCAGTTCTTC. The full variable domain, with the rest looked up from reference TRBV30 and TRBJ2-1, is SQTIHQWPATLVQPVGSPLSLECTVEGTSNPNLYWYRQAAGRGLQLLFYSVGIGQISSEVPQNLSASRPQDRQFILSSKKLLLSDSGFYLCAWKAGGPDEQFFGPGTRLTVL.

Of note for this clone: Other DNA variants within this sample encode the same CDR3. The genes are TRBV18 and TRBJ1-1; 9 positions match TRBD1. V lost 3 bases to trimming and J lost 4 bases; unmatched junction nucleotides: 0. The CDR3 consists of 13 residues. CDR1 is KGHSH, CDR2 LQKENI, per germline. CDR3 sequence reads: CASSPDRGTEAFF. CDR3 nucleotides: TGTGCCAGCTCACCGGACAGGGGCACTGAAGCTTTCTTT.

The rearrangement uses TRBV2 and TRBJ1-6, with 9 bases that match TRBD1. Germline V gives CDR1 SNHLY, CDR2 FYNNEI. V gave up 6 bases and J gave up 9 bases; unmatched junction bases: 9. CDR3 size: 15 residues. This CDR3 reads CASRDRGDGSSPLHF. The CDR3 DNA follows: TGTGCCAGCAGGGACAGGGGAGATGGTAGTTCACCCCTCCACTTT.

J is TRBJ2-3 and V is TRBV7-2, with D tentatively TRBD1 (5 bases). Germline V CDR1 and CDR2: SGHTA, FQGNSA. There are 15 residues in the CDR3. V was pared by 3 bases and J by 0 bases, with 10 bases between. The CDR3, as DNA: TGTGCCAGCAGCTTCAGGGATAGTAGCACAGATACGCAGTATTTT. Translated, it gives CASSFRDSSTDTQYF.

V usage is TRBV30 and J usage is TRBJ2-1; 9 nucleotides agree with TRBD2. Looked up from germline, CDR1 is GTSNPN and CDR2 is SVGIG (reference sequence). The ends lost 3 bases at V and 7 bases at J; junction bases unmatched: 13. CDR3 length: 16 residues. The CDR3 is CAWRGRPGLAGNEQFF. Here the CDR3 DNA reads TGTGCCTGGAGGGGGAGGCCTGGGCTAGCGGGGAATGAGCAGTTCTTC.

The rearrangement uses TRBV11-2 and TRBJ1-6; a weak D match, TRBD1 (5 bases). The CDR3 sequence is 15 residues long. Germline CDR1 and CDR2: SGHAT and FQNNGV. V shed 5 bases and J shed 6 bases, with 14 bases lying between them. The CDR3 DNA sequence: TGTGCCAGCAGCCTCCGACAGCAAAGTAATTCACCCCTCCACTTT. Its translation is CASSLRQQSNSPLHF. Together with reference TRBV11-2 and TRBJ1-6, the CDR3 gives the full variable domain: EAGVAQSPRYKIIEKRQSVAFWCNPISGHATLYWYQQILGQGPKLLIQFQNNGVVDDSQLPKDRFSAERLKGVDSTLKIQPAKLEDSAVYLCASSLRQQSNSPLHFGNGTRLTVT.

This clone was counted once. At one end the junction does not follow the germline gene, possibly because of a read error. The rearrangement uses TRBV2 and TRBJ2-5, with 7 bases aligning to TRBD1. CDR3 size: 14 residues. CDR1 and CDR2 (germline): SNHLY, FYNNEI. The CDR3 spells CASREGGFQETQYF. In nucleotides, the CDR3 is TGTGCCAGCAGGGAAGGGGGCTTCCAAGAGACCCAGTACTTC.

This clone was counted a single time. The chain joins TRBV6-1 to TRBJ1-3; TRBD1 matches at 11 bases. Trimming removed 2 bases from V and 7 bases from J; junction bases left unmatched: 7. This CDR3 region has 16 residues. Germline V CDR1 and CDR2: MNHNS, SASEGT. The CDR3: CASSELWTGGLNTIYF. The CDR3 DNA reads TGTGCCAGCAGTGAACTATGGACAGGGGGCCTGAACACCATATATTTT.

V usage is TRBV6-5 and J usage is TRBJ2-7, with a tentative D call TRBD1 (6 bases). CDR1 and CDR2 from the germline V gene are MNHEY and SVGAGI. The CDR3 length is 14 residues. With 6 bases removed from V and 4 bases from J, the gap between germline ends came to 16 bases. The CDR3 coding sequence is TGTGCCAGCAGGCAAACAGGGATGGGGTACGAGCAGTACTTC. Its protein product is CASRQTGMGYEQYF.

The gene calls are TRBV4-1 and TRBJ1-2, with 11 bases lining up with TRBD1. Trimming cost V 3 bases and J 1 base; bases outside gene matches: 10. Germline V gene lookup returns CDR1 MGHRA and CDR2 YSYEKL. This CDR3 has 18 amino acids. CDR3 sequence reads: CASSHPLGGQGGNYGYTF. As DNA, the CDR3 is TGCGCCAGCAGCCATCCCCTGGGGGGACAGGGGGGTAACTATGGCTACACCTTC.

A word on this clone: Other DNA variants within this sample encode the same CDR3. This chain connects TRBV4-1 to TRBJ1-1, with D perhaps matching TRBD1 (6 bases). Germline V gives CDR1 MGHRA, CDR2 YSYEKL. The CDR3 extends over 13 amino acids. With 3 bases removed from V and 5 bases from J, the gap between germline ends came to 10 bases. CDR3 bases: TGCGCCAGCAGCCAGGGGGCGAATACTGAAGCTTTCTTT. This gives the protein CASSQGANTEAFF.

This chain connects TRBV10-3 to TRBJ2-5; 7 bases are a match to TRBD1. Germline V gene lookup returns CDR1 ENHRY and CDR2 SYGVKD. The length of the CDR3 is 13 residues. With 9 bases clipped from V and 1 base from J, the junction kept 5 bases outside the gene matches. The CDR3 protein is CAIMGQSQETQYF. CDR3 sequence (DNA): TGTGCCATTATGGGACAGAGCCAAGAGACCCAGTACTTC.

The J gene is TRBJ2-2, the V gene TRBV18; weak D call: TRBD1 (5 bases). Germline CDR1 reads KGHSH; CDR2 reads LQKENI. V gave up 2 bases and J gave up 1 base, with 8 bases separating them. This CDR3 is built from 15 residues. The CDR3 sequence is CASSPGRENTGELFF. CDR3 bases: TGTGCCAGCTCACCAGGCAGGGAGAACACCGGGGAGCTGTTTTTT.

The CDR3 loop is CASSLSRFRDNEQFF. CDR3 in DNA: TGTGCCAGCAGTTTATCCCGATTCCGGGACAATGAGCAGTTCTTC. The gene calls are TRBV27 and TRBJ2-1; no clear D gene. The CDR3 consists of 15 residues. The ends were cut back, 0 bases at V and 5 bases at J, with 11 bases in the middle. Per germline, CDR1 MNHEY and CDR2 SMNVEV (reference sequence).

The J gene is TRBJ2-1, the V gene TRBV5-4, with TRBD2 matching over 13 bases. In germline, CDR1 is SGHNT, CDR2 YYREEE (reference sequence). The V segment lost 4 bases and the J segment 7 bases; nucleotides outside the gene matches: 5. CDR3 length equals 15 residues. CDR3 coding DNA: TGTGCCAGCAGCCCGACTAGCGGGGGGTCGAATGAGCAGTTCTTC. Its translation: CASSPTSGGSNEQFF. The entire variable domain, with the rest obtained from reference TRBV5-4 and TRBJ2-1, is as follows: ETGVTQSPTHLIKTRGQQVTLRCSSQSGHNTVSWYQQALGQGPQFIFQYYREEENGRGNFPPRFSGLQFPNYSSELNVNALELDDSALYLCASSPTSGGSNEQFFGPGTRLTVL.

This chain joins TRBV18 and TRBJ2-7; unclear D gene. Germline V gene data show CDR1 as KGHSH and CDR2 as LQKENI. With 0 bases removed from V and 0 bases from J, the gap between germline ends came to 6 bases. The CDR3 spans 14 residues. The CDR3 reads CASSPPPSSYEQYF. The CDR3 DNA follows: TGTGCCAGCTCACCACCCCCCAGCTCCTACGAGCAGTACTTC.

This clone was seen more than once but under ten times. The rearrangement joins TRBV6-5 to TRBJ2-6; 7 bases align to TRBD2. The CDR3 sequence is 15 residues long. V dropped 5 bases and J dropped 2; count of bases not matched to a gene: 3. Germline V lookup: CDR1 MNHEY, CDR2 SVGAGI. The CDR3 bases are TGTGCCAGCAGTATGGGGGGGGCTGGGGCCAACGTCCTGACTTTC. It yields the protein CASSMGGAGANVLTF.

The genes are TRBV18 and TRBJ1-1; perhaps TRBD1 as D (5 bases). The germline V and J ends were trimmed by 3 bases and 3 bases, with 14 bases remaining between them. This CDR3 is 15 amino acids long. Per germline, CDR1 KGHSH and CDR2 LQKENI. Here the CDR3 reads CASSPPGGLDTEAFF. CDR3 DNA sequence: TGTGCCAGCTCACCCCCGGGGGGGTTAGACACTGAAGCTTTCTTT.

The J gene is TRBJ2-7, the V gene TRBV4-3; TRBD2 matches 10 bases. In germline, CDR1 is LGHNA, CDR2 YSLEER. The CDR3 extends over 15 amino acids. V shed 1 base, J shed 3 bases, and the junction held 3 bases outside the gene matches. The CDR3 sequence is CASSQGSGGVYEQYF. The CDR3, as DNA: TGCGCCAGCAGCCAAGGGAGCGGGGGGGTCTACGAGCAGTACTTC.